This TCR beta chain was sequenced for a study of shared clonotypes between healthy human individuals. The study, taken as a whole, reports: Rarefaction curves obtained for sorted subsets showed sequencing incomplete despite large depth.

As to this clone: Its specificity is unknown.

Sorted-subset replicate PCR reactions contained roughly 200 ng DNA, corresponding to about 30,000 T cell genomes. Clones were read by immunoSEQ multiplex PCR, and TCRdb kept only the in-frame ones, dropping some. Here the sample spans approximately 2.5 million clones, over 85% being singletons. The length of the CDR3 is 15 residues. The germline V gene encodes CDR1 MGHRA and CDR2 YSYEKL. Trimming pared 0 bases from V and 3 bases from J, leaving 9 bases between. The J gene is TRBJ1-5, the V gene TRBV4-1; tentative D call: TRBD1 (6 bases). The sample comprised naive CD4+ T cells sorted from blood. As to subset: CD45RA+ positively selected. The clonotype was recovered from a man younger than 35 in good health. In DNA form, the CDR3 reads TGCGCCAGCAGCCAAGAGGGGGGGCTCAATCAGCCCCAGCATTTT. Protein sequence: CASSQEGGLNQPQHF.